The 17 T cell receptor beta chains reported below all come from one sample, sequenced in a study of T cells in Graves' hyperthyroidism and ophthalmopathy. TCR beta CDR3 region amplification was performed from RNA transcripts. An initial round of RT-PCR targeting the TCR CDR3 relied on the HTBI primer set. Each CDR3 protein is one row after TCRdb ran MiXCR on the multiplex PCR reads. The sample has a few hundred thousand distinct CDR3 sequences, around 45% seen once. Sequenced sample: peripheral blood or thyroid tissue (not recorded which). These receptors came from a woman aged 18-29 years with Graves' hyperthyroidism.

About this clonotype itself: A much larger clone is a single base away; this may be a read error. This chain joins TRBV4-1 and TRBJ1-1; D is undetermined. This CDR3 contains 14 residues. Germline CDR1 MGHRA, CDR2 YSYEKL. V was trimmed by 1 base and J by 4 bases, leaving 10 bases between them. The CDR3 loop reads CASSQVPVSTEAFF. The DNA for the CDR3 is TGCGCCAGCAGCCAAGTACCGGTGAGCACTGAAGCTTTCTTT.

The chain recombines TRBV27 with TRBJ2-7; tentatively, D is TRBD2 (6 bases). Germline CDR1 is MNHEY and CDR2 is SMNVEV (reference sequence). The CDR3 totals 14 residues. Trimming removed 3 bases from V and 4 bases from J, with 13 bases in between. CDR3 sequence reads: CASSFTSSAYEQYF. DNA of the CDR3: TGTGCCAGCAGTTTCACGTCTAGCGCTTACGAGCAGTACTTC.

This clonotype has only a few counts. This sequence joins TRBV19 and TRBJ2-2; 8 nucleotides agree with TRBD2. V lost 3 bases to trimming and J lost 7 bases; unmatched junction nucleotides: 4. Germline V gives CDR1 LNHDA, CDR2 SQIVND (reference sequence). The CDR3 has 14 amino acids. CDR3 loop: CASSIGLAVGELFF. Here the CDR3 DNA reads TGTGCCAGTAGTATCGGACTAGCCGTCGGGGAGCTGTTTTTT.

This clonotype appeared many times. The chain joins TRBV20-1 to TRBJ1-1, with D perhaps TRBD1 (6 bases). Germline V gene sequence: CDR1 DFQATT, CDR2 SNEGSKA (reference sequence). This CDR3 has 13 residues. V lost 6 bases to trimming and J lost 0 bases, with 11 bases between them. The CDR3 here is CSAPGTLNTEAFF. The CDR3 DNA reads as TGCAGTGCGCCCGGGACACTGAACACTGAAGCTTTCTTT.

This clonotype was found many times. The CDR3 loop is CASSDRDDTGELFF. In DNA form, the CDR3 reads TGTGCCAGCAGTGACAGGGATGACACCGGGGAGCTGTTTTTT. This sequence joins TRBV2 and TRBJ2-2; maybe TRBD1 (5 bases). There are 14 residues in the CDR3. V dropped 3 bases and J dropped 3 bases, with 8 bases sitting between them. The germline gives CDR1 SNHLY, CDR2 FYNNEI. Based on the CDR3 plus reference TRBV2 and TRBJ2-2, the full variable domain is EPEVTQTPSHQVTQMGQEVILRCVPISNHLYFYWYRQILGQKVEFLVSFYNNEISEKSEIFDDQFSVERPDGSNFTLKIRSTKLEDSAMYFCASSDRDDTGELFFGEGSRLTVL.

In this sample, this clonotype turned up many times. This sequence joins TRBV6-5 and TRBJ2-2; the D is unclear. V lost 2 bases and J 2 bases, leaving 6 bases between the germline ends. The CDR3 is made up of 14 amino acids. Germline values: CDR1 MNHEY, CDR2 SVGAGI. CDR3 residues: CASSYLANTGELFF. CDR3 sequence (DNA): TGTGCCAGCAGTTACCTGGCAAACACCGGGGAGCTGTTTTTT.

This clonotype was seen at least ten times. CDR3 nucleotides: TGTGCCAGCAGTTCATTTGGGTCAGCTGAAGCTTTCTTT. As protein: CASSSFGSAEAFF. This chain uses TRBV27 with TRBJ1-1; unclear D gene. Trimming took 4 bases from V and 6 from J, leaving 12 bases between them. Germline V gives CDR1 MNHEY, CDR2 SMNVEV (reference sequence). The CDR3 sequence is 13 residues long.

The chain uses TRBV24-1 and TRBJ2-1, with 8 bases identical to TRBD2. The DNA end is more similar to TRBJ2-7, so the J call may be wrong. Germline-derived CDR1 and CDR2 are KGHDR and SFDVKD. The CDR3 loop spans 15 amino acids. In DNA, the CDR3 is TGTGCCACCAGTGGAGGTAGCGGGGTCTACAATGAGCAGTACTTC. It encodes CATSGGSGVYNEQYF.

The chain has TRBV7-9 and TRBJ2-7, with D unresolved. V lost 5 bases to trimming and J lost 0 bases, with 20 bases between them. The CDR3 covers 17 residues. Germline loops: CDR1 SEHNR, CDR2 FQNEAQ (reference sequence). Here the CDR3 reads CASSAHPGSTSSYEQYF. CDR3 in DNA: TGTGCCAGCAGCGCACACCCCGGGTCCACCAGCTCCTACGAGCAGTACTTC.

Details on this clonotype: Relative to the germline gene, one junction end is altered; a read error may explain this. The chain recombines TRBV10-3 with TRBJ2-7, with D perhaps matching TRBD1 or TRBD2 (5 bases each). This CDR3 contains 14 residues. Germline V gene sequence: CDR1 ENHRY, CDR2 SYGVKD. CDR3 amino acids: CAISPGRTSYEQHF. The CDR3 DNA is TGTGCCATCAGCCCGGGACGGACCTCCTACGAGCAGCACTTC.

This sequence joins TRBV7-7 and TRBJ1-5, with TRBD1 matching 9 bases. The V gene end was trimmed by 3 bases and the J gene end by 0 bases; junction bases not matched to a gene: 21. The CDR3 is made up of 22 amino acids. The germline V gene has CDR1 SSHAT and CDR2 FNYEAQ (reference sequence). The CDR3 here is CASSLVRGTPGQGGDSNQPQHF. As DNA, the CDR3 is TGTGCCAGCAGCTTGGTGAGAGGTACCCCGGGACAGGGAGGGGATAGCAATCAGCCCCAGCATTTT.

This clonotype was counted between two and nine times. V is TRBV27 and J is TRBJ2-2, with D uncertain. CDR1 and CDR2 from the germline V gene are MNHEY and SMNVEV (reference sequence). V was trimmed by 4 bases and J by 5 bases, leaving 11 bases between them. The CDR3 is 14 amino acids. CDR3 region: CASSSPPATGELFF. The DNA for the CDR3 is TGTGCCAGCAGTTCCCCTCCAGCGACCGGGGAGCTGTTTTTT.

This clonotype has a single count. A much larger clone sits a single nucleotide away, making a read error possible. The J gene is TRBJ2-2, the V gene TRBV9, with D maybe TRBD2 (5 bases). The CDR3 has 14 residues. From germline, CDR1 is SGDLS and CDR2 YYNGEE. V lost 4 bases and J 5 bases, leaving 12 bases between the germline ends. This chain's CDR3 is CASSPGLETGELFF. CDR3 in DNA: TGTGCCAGCAGCCCTGGACTGGAGACCGGGGAGCTGTTTTTT. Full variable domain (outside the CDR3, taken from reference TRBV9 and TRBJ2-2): DSGVTQTPKHLITATGQRVTLRCSPRSGDLSVYWYQQSLDQGLQFLIQYYNGEERAKGNILERFSAQQFPDLHSELNLSSLELGDSALYFCASSPGLETGELFFGEGSRLTVL.

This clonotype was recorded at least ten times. The CDR3 nucleotides read TGTGCCAGCCCACTGGACAGGGTTACTGGGGCCAACGTCCTGACTTTC. Translation gives CASPLDRVTGANVLTF. V is TRBV18 and J is TRBJ2-6, with 8 bases fitting TRBD1. The ends lost 8 bases at V and 2 bases at J; junction bases unmatched: 8. This CDR3 is 16 amino acids long. Germline values: CDR1 KGHSH, CDR2 LQKENI.

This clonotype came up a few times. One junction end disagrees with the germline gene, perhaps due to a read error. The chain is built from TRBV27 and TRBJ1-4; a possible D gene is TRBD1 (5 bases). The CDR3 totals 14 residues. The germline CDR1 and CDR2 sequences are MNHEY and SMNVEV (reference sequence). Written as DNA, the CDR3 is TGTGCCAGCAGTTGGGGGAGGACTAGTGAAAAACTGTTTTTT. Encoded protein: CASSWGRTSEKLFF.

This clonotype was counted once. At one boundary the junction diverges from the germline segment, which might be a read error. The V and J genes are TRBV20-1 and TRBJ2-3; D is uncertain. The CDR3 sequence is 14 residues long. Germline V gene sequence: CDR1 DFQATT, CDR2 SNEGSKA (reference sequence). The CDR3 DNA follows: TGCAGTGCTAGCCCAAATCCCAGCACAGATGCGCAGTATTTT. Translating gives CSASPNPSTDAQYF.

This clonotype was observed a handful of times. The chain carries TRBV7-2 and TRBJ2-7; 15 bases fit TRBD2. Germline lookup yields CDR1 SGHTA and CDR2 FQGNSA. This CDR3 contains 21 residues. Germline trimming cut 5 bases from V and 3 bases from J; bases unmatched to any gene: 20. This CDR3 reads CASSRPWMPGLAGGKSYEQYF. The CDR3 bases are TGTGCCAGCAGCCGTCCTTGGATGCCGGGACTAGCGGGAGGAAAGAGCTACGAGCAGTACTTC. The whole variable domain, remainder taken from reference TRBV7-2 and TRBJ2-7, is GAGVSQSPSNKVTEKGKDVELRCDPISGHTALYWYRQSLGQGLEFLIYFQGNSAPDKSGLPSDRFSAERTGGSVSTLTIQRTQQEDSAVYLCASSRPWMPGLAGGKSYEQYFGPGTRLTVT.